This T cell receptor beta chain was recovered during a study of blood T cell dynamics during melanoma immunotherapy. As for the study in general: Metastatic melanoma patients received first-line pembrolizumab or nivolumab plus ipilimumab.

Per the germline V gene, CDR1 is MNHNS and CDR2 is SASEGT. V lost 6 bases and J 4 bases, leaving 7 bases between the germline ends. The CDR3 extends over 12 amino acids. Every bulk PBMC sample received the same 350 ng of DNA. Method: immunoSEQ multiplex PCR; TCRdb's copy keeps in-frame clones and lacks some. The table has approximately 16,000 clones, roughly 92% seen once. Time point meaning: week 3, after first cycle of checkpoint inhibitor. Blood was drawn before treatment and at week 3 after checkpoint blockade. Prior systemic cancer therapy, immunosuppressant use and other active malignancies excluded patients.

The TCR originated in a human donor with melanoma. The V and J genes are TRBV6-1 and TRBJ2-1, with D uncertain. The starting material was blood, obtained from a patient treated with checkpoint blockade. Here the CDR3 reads CASSLEYNEQFF. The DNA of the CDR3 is TGTGCCAGCAGCTTGGAGTACAATGAGCAGTTCTTC.